This T cell receptor (beta chain) derives from a study of blood T cell repertoires in COVID-19. In the study overall: The study drew acute and convalescent COVID-19 samples from the United States, Italy and Spain. PBMCs, B-cell-depleted T cells, or T cells were the source of the cDNA or gDNA that made up the material.

Authors' methods: Reference gene primer amplification gave estimated nucleated cell counts. Sequenced by immunoSEQ multiplex PCR; TCRdb stores in-frame clones only, minus some. D and trimming were read from the DNA, whereas the V and J calls and clone size are those reported in that table. This sample has 150,000 to 200,000 clones, with about 84% found just once. Trimming pared 5 bases from V and 4 bases from J, leaving 9 bases between. The CDR3 is made up of 12 amino acids. Sequencing was done on a sample of peripheral blood. This chain joins TRBV12-3 or TRBV12-4 and TRBJ2-7, with no clear D. The TCR originated in a woman aged 25 to 39 with acute or convalescent COVID-19. The CDR3 here is CASSQHGYEQYF. The DNA of the CDR3 is TGTGCCAGCAGTCAGCACGGGTACGAGCAGTACTTC.